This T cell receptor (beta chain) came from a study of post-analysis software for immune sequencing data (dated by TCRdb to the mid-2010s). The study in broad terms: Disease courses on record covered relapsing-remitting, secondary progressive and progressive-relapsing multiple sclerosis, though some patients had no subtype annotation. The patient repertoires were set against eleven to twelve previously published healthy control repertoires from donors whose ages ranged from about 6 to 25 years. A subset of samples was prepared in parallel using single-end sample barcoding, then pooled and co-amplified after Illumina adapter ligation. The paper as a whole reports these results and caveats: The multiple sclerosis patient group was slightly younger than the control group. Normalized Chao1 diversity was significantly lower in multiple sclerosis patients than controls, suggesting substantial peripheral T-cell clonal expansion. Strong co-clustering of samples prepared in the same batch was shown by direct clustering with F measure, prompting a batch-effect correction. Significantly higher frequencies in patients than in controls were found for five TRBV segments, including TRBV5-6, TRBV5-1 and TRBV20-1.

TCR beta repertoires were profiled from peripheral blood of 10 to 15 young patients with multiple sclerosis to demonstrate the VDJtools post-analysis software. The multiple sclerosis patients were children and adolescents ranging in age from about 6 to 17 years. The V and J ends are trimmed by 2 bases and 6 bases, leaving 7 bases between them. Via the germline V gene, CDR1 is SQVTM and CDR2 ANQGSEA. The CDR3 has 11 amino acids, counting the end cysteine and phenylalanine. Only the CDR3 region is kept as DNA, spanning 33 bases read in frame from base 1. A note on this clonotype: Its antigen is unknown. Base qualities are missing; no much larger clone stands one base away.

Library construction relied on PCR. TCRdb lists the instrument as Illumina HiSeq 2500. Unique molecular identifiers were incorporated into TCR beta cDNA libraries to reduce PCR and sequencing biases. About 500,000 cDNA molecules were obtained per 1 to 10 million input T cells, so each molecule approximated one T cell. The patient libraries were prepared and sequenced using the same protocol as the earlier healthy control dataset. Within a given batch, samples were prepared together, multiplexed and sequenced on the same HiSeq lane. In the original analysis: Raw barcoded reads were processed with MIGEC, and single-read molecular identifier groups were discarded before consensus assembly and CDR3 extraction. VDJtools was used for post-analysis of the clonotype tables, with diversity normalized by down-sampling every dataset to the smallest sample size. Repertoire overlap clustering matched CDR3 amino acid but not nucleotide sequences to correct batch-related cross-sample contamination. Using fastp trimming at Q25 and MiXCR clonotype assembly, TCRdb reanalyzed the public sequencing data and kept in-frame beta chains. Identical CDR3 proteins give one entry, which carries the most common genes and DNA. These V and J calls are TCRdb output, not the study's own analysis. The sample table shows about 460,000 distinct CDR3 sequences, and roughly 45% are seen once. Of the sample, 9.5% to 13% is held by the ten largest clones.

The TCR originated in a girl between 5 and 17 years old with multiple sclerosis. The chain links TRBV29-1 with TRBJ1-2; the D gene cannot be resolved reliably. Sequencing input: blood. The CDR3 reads CSVEIRHGYTF. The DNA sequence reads TGCAGCGTTGAAATAAGGCATGGCTACACCTTC.